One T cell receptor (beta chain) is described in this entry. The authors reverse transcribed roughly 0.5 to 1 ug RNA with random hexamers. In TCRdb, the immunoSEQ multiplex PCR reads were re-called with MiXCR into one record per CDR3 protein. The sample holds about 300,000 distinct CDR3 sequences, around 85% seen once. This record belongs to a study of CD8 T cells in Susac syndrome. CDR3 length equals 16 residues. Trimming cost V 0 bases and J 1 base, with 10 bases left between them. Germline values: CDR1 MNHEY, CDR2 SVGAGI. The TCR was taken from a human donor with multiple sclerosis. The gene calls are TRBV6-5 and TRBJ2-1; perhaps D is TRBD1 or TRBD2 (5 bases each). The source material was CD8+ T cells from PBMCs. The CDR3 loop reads CASSYSDWGSYNEQFF. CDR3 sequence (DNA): TGTGCCAGCAGTTACTCAGATTGGGGGTCCTACAATGAGCAGTTCTTC.